Each of the 6 T cell receptor beta chains below was sequenced from the same sample in a study of blood T cells in healthy people across ages. A second roughly 7 to 12 cycle PCR used barcoded and J-beta primers. TCRdb processed the 5' RACE reads anew with MiXCR; each CDR3 protein has one entry. Here the sample spans roughly 800,000 distinct CDR3 sequences, roughly 60% being singletons. The sample taken for sequencing was blood. These receptors came from a man aged 30 to 39 in good health.

This clonotype was observed a handful of times. This chain uses TRBV4-3 with TRBJ2-7; maybe TRBD2 (6 bases). Trimming took 0 bases from V and 3 from J, leaving 12 bases between them. CDR3 length: 15 residues. Germline CDR1 is LGHNA and CDR2 is YSLEER. CDR3 DNA sequence: TGCGCCAGCAGCCAAGATCACGCAGCGGGCTACGAGCAGTACTTC. This gives the protein CASSQDHAAGYEQYF.

This clonotype turned up a few times. The J gene is TRBJ1-2, the V gene TRBV15; D not certain. The CDR3 consists of 14 residues. The V end was cut by 0 bases, the J end by 6 bases, with 11 bases between. CDR1 LNHNV and CDR2 YYDKDF come from the germline V gene (reference sequence). CDR3 sequence reads: CATSRDRGDDGYTF. In DNA form, the CDR3 reads TGTGCCACCAGCAGAGATCGAGGAGACGATGGCTACACCTTC.

The chain joins TRBV6-1 to TRBJ2-7; TRBD2 matches 9 bases. The end of the DNA aligns better with TRBJ2-5, so the J call may be wrong. The CDR3 covers 15 residues. From germline, CDR1 is MNHNS and CDR2 SASEGT. CDR3 sequence: CASTAIAGAQETQYF. Written as DNA, the CDR3 is TGTGCCAGCACAGCGATAGCGGGGGCGCAAGAGACCCAGTACTTC.

This clonotype was recorded a few times. The chain has TRBV7-2 and TRBJ1-2; D is possibly TRBD1 (5 bases). V was shortened by 5 bases and J by 4 bases, with 20 bases between the two germline ends. The CDR3 consists of 16 residues. The germline CDR1 and CDR2 sequences are SGHTA and FQGNSA. CDR3 region: CASSPTSGTDLYGYTF. CDR3 DNA sequence: TGTGCCAGCAGCCCGACCTCCGGGACGGATCTCTATGGCTACACCTTC.

This clonotype was seen a handful of times. V gene TRBV12-3 or TRBV12-4 combines with J gene TRBJ2-3; 8 bases agree with TRBD2. CDR3 length: 15 residues. V was clipped by 2 bases and J by 2 bases; unmatched bases: 3. Here the CDR3 reads CASSLSGSYTDTQYF. The CDR3 DNA is TGTGCCAGCAGTTTAAGCGGGAGCTACACAGATACGCAGTATTTT.

As concerns this clonotype: One end of the junction varies from germline; a read error may be responsible. The rearrangement joins TRBV11-2 to TRBJ2-5; D is possibly TRBD2 (6 bases). Germline V gives CDR1 SGHAT, CDR2 FQNNGV. The CDR3 runs 16 residues. Written as DNA, the CDR3 is TGCGCCAGCAGCTTAAGCGGGCGGGGTTCCGAAGAGACCCAGTACTTC. It encodes CASSLSGRGSEETQYF.